This TCR beta chain was sequenced in a study of regulatory T cells in long-lasting Graves disease. Study overall: New Graves' disease cases had less than 3 months of antithyroid drugs. Notes on the study in general: Persistent patients had more shared public clonotypes (2,741) than new patients (around 1,000).

This clonotype was counted between two and nine times. Its antigen is undetermined. Construction of TCR beta libraries relied on iRepertoire HTBI primers and on Arm-PCR targeting CDR3 regions. One entry per CDR3 protein results from TCRdb running MiXCR on the multiplex PCR reads. The sample shows about 540,000 distinct CDR3 sequences, roughly 14% of them seen only once. The time point: newly diagnosed GD, antithyroid drugs for less than 3 months. PBMC RNA served as the TCR library source. Patients all came to the study from an endocrinology department in Xi'an, China. The collection involved drawing approximately 9 milliliters of peripheral blood into EDTA tubes. The sample was also reused in another study, on T cells in Graves' hyperthyroidism and ophthalmopathy.

The sequence derives from a man aged 25-40 years with Graves disease. The sequenced sample was peripheral blood mononuclear cells (PBMCs), obtained at new diagnosis, from a patient treated with antithyroid drugs.

The CDR3: CASRRDRVNTEAFF. CDR3 coding DNA: TGTGCCAGCAGGCGGGACAGGGTAAACACTGAAGCTTTCTTT. This chain joins TRBV2 and TRBJ1-1; 9 nucleotides match TRBD1. The CDR3 runs to 14 residues. Germline lookup yields CDR1 SNHLY and CDR2 FYNNEI. V lost 6 bases, J lost 2 bases, and 4 bases stayed unmatched. Variable domain in full (rest from reference TRBV2 and TRBJ1-1): EPEVTQTPSHQVTQMGQEVILRCVPISNHLYFYWYRQILGQKVEFLVSFYNNEISEKSEIFDDQFSVERPDGSNFTLKIRSTKLEDSAMYFCASRRDRVNTEAFFGQGTRLTVV.